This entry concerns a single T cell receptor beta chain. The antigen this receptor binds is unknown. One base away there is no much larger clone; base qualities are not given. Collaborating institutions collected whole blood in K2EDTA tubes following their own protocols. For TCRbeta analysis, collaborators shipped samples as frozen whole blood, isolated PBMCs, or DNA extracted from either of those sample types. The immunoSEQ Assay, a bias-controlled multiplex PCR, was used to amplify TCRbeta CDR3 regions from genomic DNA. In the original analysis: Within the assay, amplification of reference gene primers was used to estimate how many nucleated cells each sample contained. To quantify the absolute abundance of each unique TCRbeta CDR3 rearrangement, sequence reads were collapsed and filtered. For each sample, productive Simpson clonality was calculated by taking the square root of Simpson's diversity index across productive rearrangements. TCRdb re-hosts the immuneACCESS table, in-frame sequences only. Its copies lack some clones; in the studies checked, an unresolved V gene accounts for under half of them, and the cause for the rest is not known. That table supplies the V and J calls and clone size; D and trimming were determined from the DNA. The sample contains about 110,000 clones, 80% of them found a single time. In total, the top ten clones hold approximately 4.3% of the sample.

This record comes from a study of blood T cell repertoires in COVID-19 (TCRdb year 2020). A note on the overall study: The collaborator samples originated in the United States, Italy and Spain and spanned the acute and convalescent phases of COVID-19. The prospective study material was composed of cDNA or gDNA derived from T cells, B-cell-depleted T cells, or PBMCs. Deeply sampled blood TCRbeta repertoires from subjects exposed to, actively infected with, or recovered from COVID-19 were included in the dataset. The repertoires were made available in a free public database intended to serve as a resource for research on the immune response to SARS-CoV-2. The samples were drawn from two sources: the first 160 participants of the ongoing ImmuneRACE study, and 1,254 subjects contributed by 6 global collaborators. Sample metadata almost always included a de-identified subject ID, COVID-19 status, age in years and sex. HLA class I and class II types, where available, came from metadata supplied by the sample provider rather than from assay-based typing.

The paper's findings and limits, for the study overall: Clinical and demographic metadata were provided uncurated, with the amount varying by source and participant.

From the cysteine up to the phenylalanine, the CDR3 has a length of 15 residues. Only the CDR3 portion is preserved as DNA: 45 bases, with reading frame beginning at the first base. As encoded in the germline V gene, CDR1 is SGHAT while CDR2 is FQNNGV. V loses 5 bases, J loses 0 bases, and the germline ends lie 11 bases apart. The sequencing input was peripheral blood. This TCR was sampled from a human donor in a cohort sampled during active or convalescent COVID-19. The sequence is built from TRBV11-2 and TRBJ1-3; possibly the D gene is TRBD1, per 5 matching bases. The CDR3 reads CASSLGASSGNTIYF. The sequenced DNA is TGTGCCAGCAGCCTAGGGGCCTCCTCTGGAAACACCATATATTTT.